This TCR beta chain came from a study of blood T cell repertoires in COVID-19. On the study more broadly: Samples of COVID-19 (acute and convalescent) were obtained from the United States, Italy and Spain.

Repertoires were generated with immunoSEQ multiplex PCR, while TCRdb's copy carries only in-frame clones and drops some. The top ten clones hold roughly 9.8% of a sample with roughly 260,000 clones, approximately 89% of them seen once. There are 15 residues in the CDR3. After removal of 5 bases from V and 5 bases from J, the junction contained 5 bases not matched to a gene. CDR1 and CDR2 from the germline V gene are SEHNR and FQNEAQ (reference sequence). The TCR sequence derives from a man aged 35-49 years who had recovered from COVID-19. Sequencing input: peripheral blood. The gene calls are TRBV7-9 and TRBJ2-3; 12 bases map to TRBD2. The CDR3 loop is CASSPGLAGLDTQYF. In nucleotides, the CDR3 is TGTGCCAGCAGCCCTGGACTAGCGGGGTTAGATACGCAGTATTTT.